This T cell receptor beta chain derives from a study of regulatory T cells in long-lasting Graves disease. The CDR3 spans 14 residues. Deletions cut 1 base from V and 1 base from J, with 5 bases between. Per germline, CDR1 MDHEN and CDR2 SYDVKM. The authors built TCR beta libraries using iRepertoire HTBI primers and Arm-PCR of CDR3 regions. TCRdb processed the multiplex PCR reads anew with MiXCR; each CDR3 protein has one entry. The table lists 400,000 to 500,000 distinct CDR3 sequences, roughly a fifth of them singletons. In its sample, this clonotype was seen many times. Time point indicated: persistent/refractory GD, antithyroid drugs over 5 years with positive TRAb. There was RNA extracted from PBMCs, and the TCR library was made from it. Graves' disease diagnoses followed American Thyroid Association guidelines. The patient group derived from an endocrinology department in Xi'an, China.

This clonotype was obtained from a female donor with Graves disease. The input for sequencing was peripheral blood mononuclear cells (PBMCs), taken when the disease was refractory, from a patient treated with antithyroid drugs. The J gene is TRBJ2-4, the V gene TRBV28; D is unresolved. The CDR3 here is CASSLFRAKNIQYF. Here the CDR3 DNA reads TGTGCCAGCAGTTTATTTCGGGCCAAAAACATTCAGTACTTC. The whole variable domain, filled in from reference TRBV28 and TRBJ2-4, reads DVKVTQSSRYLVKRTGEKVFLECVQDMDHENMFWYRQDPGLGLRLIYFSYDVKMKEKGDIPEGYSVSREKKERFSLILESASTNQTSMYLCASSLFRAKNIQYFGAGTRLSVL.